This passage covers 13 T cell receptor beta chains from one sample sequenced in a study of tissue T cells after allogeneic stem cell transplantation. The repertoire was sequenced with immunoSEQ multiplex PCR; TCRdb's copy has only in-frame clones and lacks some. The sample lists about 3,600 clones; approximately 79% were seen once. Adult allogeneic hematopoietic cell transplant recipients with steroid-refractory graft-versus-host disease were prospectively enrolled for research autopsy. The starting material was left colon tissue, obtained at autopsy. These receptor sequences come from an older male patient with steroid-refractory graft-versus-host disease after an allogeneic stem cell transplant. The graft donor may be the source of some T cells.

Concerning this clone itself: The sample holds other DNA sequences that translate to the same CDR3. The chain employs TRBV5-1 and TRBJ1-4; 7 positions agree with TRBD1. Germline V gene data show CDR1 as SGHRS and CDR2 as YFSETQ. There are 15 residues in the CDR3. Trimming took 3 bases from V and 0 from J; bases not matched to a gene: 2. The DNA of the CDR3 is TGCGCCAGCAGCTCCGGACAGGCAACTAATGAAAAACTGTTTTTT. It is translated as CASSSGQATNEKLFF.

CDR3 protein: CASSSPQGARDEQYF. In DNA form, the CDR3 reads TGTGCCAGCAGCAGTCCACAGGGGGCCCGGGACGAGCAGTACTTC. This chain joins TRBV7-9 and TRBJ2-7; 9 nucleotides match TRBD1. From germline, CDR1 is SEHNR and CDR2 FQNEAQ (reference sequence). V shed 5 bases and J 5 bases; nucleotides not matched to a gene: 10. The CDR3 extends over 15 amino acids.

CDR3 region: CASSHLGGQAVTGTEAFF. CDR3 nucleotide sequence: TGCGCCAGCAGTCATTTGGGCGGACAGGCGGTGACGGGCACTGAAGCTTTCTTT. The gene calls are TRBV23-1 and TRBJ1-1, with 7 bases aligning to TRBD1. Being an ORF, TRBV23-1 has a function that is uncertain. V was pared by 3 bases and J by 4 bases, with 17 bases of the junction left unmatched. The CDR3 consists of 18 residues.

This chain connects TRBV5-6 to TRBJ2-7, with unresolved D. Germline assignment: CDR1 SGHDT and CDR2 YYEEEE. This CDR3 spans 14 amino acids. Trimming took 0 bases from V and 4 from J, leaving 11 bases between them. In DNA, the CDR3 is TGTGCCAGCAGCTTGGTGGTCCATGAATACGAGCAGTACTTC. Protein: CASSLVVHEYEQYF.

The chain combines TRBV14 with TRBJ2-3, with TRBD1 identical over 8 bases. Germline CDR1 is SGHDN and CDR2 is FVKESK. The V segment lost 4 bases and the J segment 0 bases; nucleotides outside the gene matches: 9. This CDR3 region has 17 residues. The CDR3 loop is CASSLLRGLPSTDTQYF. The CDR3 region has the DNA TGTGCCAGCAGCCTACTCAGGGGGCTCCCTAGCACAGATACGCAGTATTTT.

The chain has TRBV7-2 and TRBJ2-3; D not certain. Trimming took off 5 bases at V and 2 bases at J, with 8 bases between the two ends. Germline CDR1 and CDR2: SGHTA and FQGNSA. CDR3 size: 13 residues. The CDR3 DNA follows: TGTGCCAGCAGCCTACCATCCACAGATACGCAGTATTTT. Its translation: CASSLPSTDTQYF. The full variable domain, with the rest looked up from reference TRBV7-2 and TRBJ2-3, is GAGVSQSPSNKVTEKGKDVELRCDPISGHTALYWYRQSLGQGLEFLIYFQGNSAPDKSGLPSDRFSAERTGGSVSTLTIQRTQQEDSAVYLCASSLPSTDTQYFGPGTRLTVL.

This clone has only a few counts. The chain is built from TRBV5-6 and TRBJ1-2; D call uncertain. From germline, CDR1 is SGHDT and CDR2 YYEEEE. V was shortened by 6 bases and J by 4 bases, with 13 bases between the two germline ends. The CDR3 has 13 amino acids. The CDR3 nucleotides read TGTGCCAGCACCGGTAATGCACTCTATGGCTACACCTTC. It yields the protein CASTGNALYGYTF. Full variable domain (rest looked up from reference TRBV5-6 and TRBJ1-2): DAGVTQSPTHLIKTRGQQVTLRCSPKSGHDTVSWYQQALGQGPQFIFQYYEEEERQRGNFPDRFSGHQFPNYSSELNVNALLLGDSALYLCASTGNALYGYTFGSGTRLTVV.

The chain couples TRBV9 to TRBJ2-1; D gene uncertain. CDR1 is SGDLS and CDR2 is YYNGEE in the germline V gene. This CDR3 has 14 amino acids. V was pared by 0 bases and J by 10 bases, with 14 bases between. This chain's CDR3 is CASSVESVRNEQFF. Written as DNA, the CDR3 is TGTGCCAGCAGCGTAGAATCGGTTCGAAACGAGCAGTTCTTC.

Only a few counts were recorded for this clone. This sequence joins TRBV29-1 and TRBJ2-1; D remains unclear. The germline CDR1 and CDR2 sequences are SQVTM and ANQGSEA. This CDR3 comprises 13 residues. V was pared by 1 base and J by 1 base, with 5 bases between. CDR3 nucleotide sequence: TGCAGCGTTGAAGGGCGTTCCTACAATGAGCAGTTCTTC. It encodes CSVEGRSYNEQFF.

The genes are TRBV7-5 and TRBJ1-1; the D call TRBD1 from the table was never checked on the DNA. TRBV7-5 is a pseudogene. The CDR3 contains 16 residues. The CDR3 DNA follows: TGTGTCAGAAGCTTAAGGGACAGGGGGTGGGACACTGAAGCTTTCTTT. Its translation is CVRSLRDRGWDTEAFF.

CDR3 amino acids: CASSVAANIAGTGYTF. In DNA, the CDR3 is TGTGCCAGCAGCGTGGCCGCGAATATTGCAGGGACTGGCTACACCTTC. The chain is built from TRBV9 and TRBJ1-2; tentative D call: TRBD1 (5 bases). Trimming removed 2 bases from V and 7 bases from J, with 21 bases in between. CDR3 length: 16 amino acids. Germline V gene sequence: CDR1 SGDLS, CDR2 YYNGEE.

The CDR3 is CASSQEDSENSPLHF. CDR3 DNA sequence: TGCGCCAGCAGCCAAGAGGACAGTGAAAATTCACCCCTCCACTTT. The chain joins TRBV4-1 to TRBJ1-6; possible D gene TRBD1, 6 bases. The CDR3 covers 15 residues. Between the trimmed V and J ends, which lost 0 bases and 7 bases, there was a span of 10 bases. Looked up from germline, CDR1 is MGHRA and CDR2 is YSYEKL.

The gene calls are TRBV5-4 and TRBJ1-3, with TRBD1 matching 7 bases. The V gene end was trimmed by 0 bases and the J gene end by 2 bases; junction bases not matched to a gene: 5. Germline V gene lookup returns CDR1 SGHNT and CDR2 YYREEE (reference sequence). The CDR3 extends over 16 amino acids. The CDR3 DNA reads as TGTGCCAGCAGCTTGGCCAGGGGGGGCGCTGGAAACACCATATATTTT. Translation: CASSLARGGAGNTIYF. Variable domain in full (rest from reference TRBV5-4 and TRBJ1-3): ETGVTQSPTHLIKTRGQQVTLRCSSQSGHNTVSWYQQALGQGPQFIFQYYREEENGRGNFPPRFSGLQFPNYSSELNVNALELDDSALYLCASSLARGGAGNTIYFGEGSWLTVV.